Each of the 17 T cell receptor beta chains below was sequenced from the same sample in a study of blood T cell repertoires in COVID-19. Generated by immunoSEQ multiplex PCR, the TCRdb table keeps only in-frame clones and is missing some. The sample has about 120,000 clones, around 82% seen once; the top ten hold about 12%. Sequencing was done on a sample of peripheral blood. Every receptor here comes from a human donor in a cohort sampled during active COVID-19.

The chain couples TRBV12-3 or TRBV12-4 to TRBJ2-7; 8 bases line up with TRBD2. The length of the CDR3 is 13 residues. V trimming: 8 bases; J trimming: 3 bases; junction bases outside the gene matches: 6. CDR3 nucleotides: TGTGCCAGCGGCCGGGGGGGGTTCTACGAGCAGTACTTC. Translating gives CASGRGGFYEQYF.

CDR3 sequence reads: CASSSSGVLWTDTQYF. In DNA form, the CDR3 reads TGCGCCAGCAGCTCTAGCGGGGTCTTATGGACAGATACGCAGTATTTT. The chain links TRBV5-1 to TRBJ2-3; 9 bases align to TRBD2. This CDR3 has 16 residues. V trimming: 3 bases; J trimming: 3 bases; junction bases outside the gene matches: 8. Germline CDR1 is SGHRS and CDR2 is YFSETQ.

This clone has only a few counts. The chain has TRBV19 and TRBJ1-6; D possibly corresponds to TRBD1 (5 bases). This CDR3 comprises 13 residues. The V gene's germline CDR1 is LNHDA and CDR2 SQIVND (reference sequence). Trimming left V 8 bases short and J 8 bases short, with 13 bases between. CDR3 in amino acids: CASRMGLHSPLHF. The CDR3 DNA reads TGTGCCAGTCGGATGGGACTTCATTCACCCCTCCACTTT. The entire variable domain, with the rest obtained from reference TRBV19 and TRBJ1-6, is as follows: DGGITQSPKYLFRKEGQNVTLSCEQNLNHDAMYWYRQDPGQGLRLIYYSQIVNDFQKGDIAEGYSVSREKKESFPLTVTSAQKNPTAFYLCASRMGLHSPLHFGNGTRLTVT.

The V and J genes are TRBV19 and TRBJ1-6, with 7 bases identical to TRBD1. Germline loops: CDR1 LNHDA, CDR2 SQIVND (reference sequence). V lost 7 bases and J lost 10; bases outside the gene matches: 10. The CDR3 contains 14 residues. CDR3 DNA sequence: TGTGCCAGTACCCGGACCCTACAGGGGTCACCCCTCCACTTT. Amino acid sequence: CASTRTLQGSPLHF.

Written as DNA, the CDR3 is TGCGCCAGCAGCCAAGTACGGACTCAGCTCGGAGAGACCCAGTACTTC. Translation: CASSQVRTQLGETQYF. The V call is TRBV4-1, the J call TRBJ2-5; weak D call: TRBD2 (5 bases). V gave up 1 base and J gave up 4 bases, with 16 bases separating them. The CDR3 consists of 16 residues. Germline V gene data show CDR1 as MGHRA and CDR2 as YSYEKL.

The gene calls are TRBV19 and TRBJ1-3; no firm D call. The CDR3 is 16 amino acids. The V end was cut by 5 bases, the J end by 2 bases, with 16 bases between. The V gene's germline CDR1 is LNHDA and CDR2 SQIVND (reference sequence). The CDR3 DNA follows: TGTGCCAGTAGTCAACAGACACAATGGGCTGGAAACACCATATATTTT. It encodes CASSQQTQWAGNTIYF.

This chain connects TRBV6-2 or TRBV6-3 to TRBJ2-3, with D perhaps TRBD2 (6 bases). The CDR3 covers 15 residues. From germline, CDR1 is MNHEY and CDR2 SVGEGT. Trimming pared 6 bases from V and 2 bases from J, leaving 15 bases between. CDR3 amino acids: CASSRGSGYTDTQYF. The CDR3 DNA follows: TGTGCCAGCAGCCGGGGGAGCGGGTACACAGATACGCAGTATTTT.

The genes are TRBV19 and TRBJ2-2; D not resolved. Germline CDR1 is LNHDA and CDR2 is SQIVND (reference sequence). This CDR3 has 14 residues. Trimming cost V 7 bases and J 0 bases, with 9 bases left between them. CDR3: CASMEIANTGELFF. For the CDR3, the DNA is TGTGCCAGTATGGAGATTGCGAACACCGGGGAGCTGTTTTTT.

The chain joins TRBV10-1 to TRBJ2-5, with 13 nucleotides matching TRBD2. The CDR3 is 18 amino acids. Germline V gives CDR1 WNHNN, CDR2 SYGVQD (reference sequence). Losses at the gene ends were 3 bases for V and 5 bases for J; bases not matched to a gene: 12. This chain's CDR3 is CASSDPGLAGRDGETQYF. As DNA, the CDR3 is TGCGCCAGCAGTGATCCGGGACTAGCGGGGAGAGACGGCGAGACCCAGTACTTC.

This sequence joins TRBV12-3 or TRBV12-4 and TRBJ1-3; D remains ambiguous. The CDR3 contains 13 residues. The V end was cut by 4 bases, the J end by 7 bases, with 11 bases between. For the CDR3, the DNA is TGTGCCAGCAGTTCCAACCTTGGCAACACCATATATTTT. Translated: CASSSNLGNTIYF.

This CDR3 is CASSERGDYGYTF. The CDR3 DNA sequence: TGTGCCAGCAGTGAAAGGGGTGACTATGGCTACACCTTC. J is TRBJ1-2 and V is TRBV2; D is perhaps TRBD1 (5 bases). The V gene's germline CDR1 is SNHLY and CDR2 FYNNEI. The CDR3 totals 13 residues. V was cut by 2 bases and J by 3 bases, with 7 bases left in between.

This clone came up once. CDR3 amino acids: CASSLGAGQADTQYF. CDR3 sequence (DNA): TGTGCCAGCAGCTTAGGAGCAGGGCAGGCAGATACGCAGTATTTT. The chain combines TRBV7-8 with TRBJ2-3; D is possibly TRBD1 (5 bases). Germline lookup yields CDR1 SGHVS and CDR2 FQNEAQ. V was cut by 1 base and J by 4 bases, with 12 bases left in between. The CDR3 runs 15 residues.

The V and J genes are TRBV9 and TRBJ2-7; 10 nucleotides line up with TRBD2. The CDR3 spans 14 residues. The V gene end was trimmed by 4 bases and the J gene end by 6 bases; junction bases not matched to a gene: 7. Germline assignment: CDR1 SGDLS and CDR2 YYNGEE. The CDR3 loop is CASSNQAGGFEQYF. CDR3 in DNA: TGTGCCAGCAGCAACCAAGCGGGGGGGTTCGAGCAGTACTTC.

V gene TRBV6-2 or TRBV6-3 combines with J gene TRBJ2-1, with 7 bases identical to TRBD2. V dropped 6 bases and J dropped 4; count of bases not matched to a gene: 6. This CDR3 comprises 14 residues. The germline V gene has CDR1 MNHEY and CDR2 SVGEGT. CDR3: CASSPTGGYNEQFF. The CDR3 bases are TGTGCCAGCAGCCCTACCGGGGGGTACAATGAGCAGTTCTTC.

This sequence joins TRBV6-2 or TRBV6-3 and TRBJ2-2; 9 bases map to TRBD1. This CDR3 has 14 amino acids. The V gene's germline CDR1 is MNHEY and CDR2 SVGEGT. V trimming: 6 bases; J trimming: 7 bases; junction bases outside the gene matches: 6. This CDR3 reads CASSRQGESGELFF. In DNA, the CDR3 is TGTGCCAGCAGCCGACAGGGGGAAAGCGGGGAGCTGTTTTTT.

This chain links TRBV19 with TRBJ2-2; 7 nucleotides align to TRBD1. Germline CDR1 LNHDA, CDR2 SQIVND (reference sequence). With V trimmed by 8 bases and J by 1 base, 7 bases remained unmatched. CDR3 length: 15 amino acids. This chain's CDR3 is CASRERDRNTGELFF. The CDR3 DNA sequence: TGTGCCAGTCGCGAAAGGGACAGGAACACCGGGGAGCTGTTTTTT. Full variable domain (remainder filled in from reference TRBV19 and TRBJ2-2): DGGITQSPKYLFRKEGQNVTLSCEQNLNHDAMYWYRQDPGQGLRLIYYSQIVNDFQKGDIAEGYSVSREKKESFPLTVTSAQKNPTAFYLCASRERDRNTGELFFGEGSRLTVL.

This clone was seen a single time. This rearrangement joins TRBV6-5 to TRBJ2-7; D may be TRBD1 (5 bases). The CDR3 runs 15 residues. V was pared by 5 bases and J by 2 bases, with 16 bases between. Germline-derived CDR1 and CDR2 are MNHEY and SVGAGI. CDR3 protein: CASSIQDPLTYEQYF. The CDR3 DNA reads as TGTGCCAGCAGTATACAGGACCCGCTCACCTACGAGCAGTACTTC.